Below, 19 T cell receptor beta chains from the same sample are listed, as sequenced in a study of T cell repertoires in cytomegalovirus infection. TCRdb used MiXCR to reprocess the reads, holding one entry per CDR3 protein. The table has 340,000 or so distinct CDR3 sequences, 25% seen once. The antigens these receptors bind are not known. The starting material was cultured PBMCs, obtained from culture after CMV antigen stimulation. The source of these receptors is a human donor in good health (CMV status not recorded). Some clones in this sample may be carry-over from other donors' samples.

This clonotype was seen a few times. The chain carries TRBV6-5 and TRBJ1-4; 7 nucleotides align to TRBD1. This CDR3 region has 15 residues. The germline CDR1 and CDR2 sequences are MNHEY and SVGAGI. V lost 6 bases to trimming and J lost 6 bases; unmatched junction nucleotides: 10. The CDR3 sequence is CASSAGTAADEKLFF. CDR3 bases: TGTGCCAGCAGCGCCGGGACAGCGGCCGATGAAAAACTGTTTTTT.

This chain connects TRBV4-3 to TRBJ1-3; D not certain. The CDR3 spans 15 residues. CDR1 is LGHNA, CDR2 YSLEER, per germline. V gave up 2 bases and J gave up 0 bases, with 8 bases separating them. The CDR3 DNA reads TGCGCCAGCAGCCAACGTCTGAGCTCTGGAAACACCATATATTTT. This encodes CASSQRLSSGNTIYF.

In DNA form, the CDR3 reads TGTGCCAGCAGTGAAAGGCCGGGAGGGGGAGAGACCCAGTACTTC. It translates to CASSERPGGGETQYF. This chain links TRBV2 with TRBJ2-5; 8 nucleotides align to TRBD2. V shed 2 bases, J shed 4 bases, and the junction held 6 bases outside the gene matches. The CDR3 is made up of 15 amino acids. The germline V gene encodes CDR1 SNHLY and CDR2 FYNNEI.

V and J are TRBV7-2 and TRBJ1-1; 8 bases are a match to TRBD1. The V and J ends lost 7 bases and 4 bases, in that order; junction bases with no gene match: 8. There are 14 residues in the CDR3. Per the germline V gene, CDR1 is SGHTA and CDR2 is FQGNSA. The CDR3 loop is CASTRQGWGTEAFF. The CDR3 DNA reads TGTGCCAGCACCCGACAGGGGTGGGGCACTGAAGCTTTCTTT.

V gene TRBV27 combines with J gene TRBJ1-2; possible D gene TRBD1, 5 bases. V was pared by 0 bases and J by 4 bases, with 9 bases between. Germline CDR1 and CDR2: MNHEY and SMNVEV (reference sequence). The CDR3 loop spans 14 amino acids. CDR3 in amino acids: CASSLSGRLYGYTF. The CDR3 coding sequence is TGTGCCAGCAGTTTATCGGGACGCCTCTATGGCTACACCTTC.

The J gene is TRBJ2-5, the V gene TRBV4-1, with TRBD2 matching 7 bases. The CDR3 runs 16 residues. V trimming: 4 bases; J trimming: 7 bases; junction bases outside the gene matches: 15. Germline V gene data show CDR1 as MGHRA and CDR2 as YSYEKL. The CDR3, as DNA: TGCGCCAGCAGCCCGGATCCGCGGCGGGGGAAGGGGACCCAGTACTTC. Its translation: CASSPDPRRGKGTQYF.

This clonotype was observed many times. V is TRBV7-2 and J is TRBJ1-5; tentative D call: TRBD1 (6 bases). The germline V gene encodes CDR1 SGHTA and CDR2 FQGNSA. Trimming pared 5 bases from V and 0 bases from J, leaving 14 bases between. The CDR3 extends over 16 amino acids. The CDR3 DNA sequence: TGTGCCAGCAGCCCTATGGGGACACCTAGCAATCAGCCCCAGCATTTT. Residues: CASSPMGTPSNQPQHF.

This clonotype appeared many times. The chain employs TRBV4-1 and TRBJ2-1, with D perhaps TRBD2 (5 bases). Germline lookup yields CDR1 MGHRA and CDR2 YSYEKL. The CDR3 is 20 amino acids. V was trimmed by 1 base and J by 0 bases, leaving 22 bases between them. The CDR3 sequence: CASSQAEWLAGFSSYNEQFF. CDR3 in DNA: TGCGCCAGCAGCCAAGCGGAATGGCTAGCCGGTTTTAGCTCCTACAATGAGCAGTTCTTC.

This clonotype was seen more than once but under ten times. The rearrangement links TRBV28 to TRBJ1-1; 8 positions match TRBD1. Looked up from germline, CDR1 is MDHEN and CDR2 is SYDVKM. J gave up 4 bases and V 5 bases, and 9 bases lay outside the gene matches. The CDR3 loop spans 15 amino acids. The CDR3 DNA reads TGTGCCAGCAGTCCCACACAGGGGGTAGGCACTGAAGCTTTCTTT. Amino acids: CASSPTQGVGTEAFF.

This clonotype was seen only a few times. The V gene is TRBV7-8, the J gene TRBJ1-2, with 8 bases aligning to TRBD1. The CDR3 runs 12 residues. Germline values: CDR1 SGHVS, CDR2 FQNEAQ. V trimming: 5 bases; J trimming: 7 bases; junction bases outside the gene matches: 3. The DNA of the CDR3 is TGTGCCAGCAGCGTGACAGGGGCTGGCTACACCTTC. Protein product: CASSVTGAGYTF.

CDR3 loop: CASSLNSGPIRGYTF. The CDR3 nucleotides read TGTGCCAGCAGTTTAAATTCAGGGCCCATAAGAGGCTACACCTTC. This sequence joins TRBV28 and TRBJ1-2; a possible D gene is TRBD1 (5 bases). Deletions cut 2 bases from V and 8 bases from J, with 18 bases between. The germline gives CDR1 MDHEN, CDR2 SYDVKM. The CDR3 runs to 15 residues.

This clonotype was seen more than once but under ten times. The chain couples TRBV28 to TRBJ1-5; D ambiguous. The V end lost 8 bases, the J end lost 0 bases, and 8 bases lay between the germline ends. This CDR3 spans 13 amino acids. Looked up from germline, CDR1 is MDHEN and CDR2 is SYDVKM. DNA of the CDR3: TGTGCCAGCGTAACAGATAGCAATCAGCCCCAGCATTTT. Translated: CASVTDSNQPQHF.

In this sample, this clonotype turned up many times. This sequence joins TRBV7-2 and TRBJ1-6; D remains unclear. The germline V gene has CDR1 SGHTA and CDR2 FQGNSA. This CDR3 has 12 amino acids. The germline V and J ends were trimmed by 5 bases and 5 bases, with 4 bases remaining between them. The CDR3 is CASSNNNSPLHF. The CDR3 coding sequence is TGTGCCAGCAGCAACAATAATTCACCCCTCCACTTT.

The chain carries TRBV20-1 and TRBJ2-3; 8 nucleotides agree with TRBD2. J was trimmed by 2 bases and V by 5 bases; bases with no gene match: 6. Germline assignment: CDR1 DFQATT and CDR2 SNEGSKA (reference sequence). The CDR3 runs to 14 residues. DNA for the CDR3: TGCAGTGCTCCCACTAGCGGAAACACAGATACGCAGTATTTT. Protein product: CSAPTSGNTDTQYF.

This clonotype appeared many times. The gene calls are TRBV7-2 and TRBJ2-7, with D maybe TRBD1 (5 bases). V was pared by 2 bases and J by 3 bases, with 14 bases between. Germline CDR1 SGHTA, CDR2 FQGNSA. The CDR3 is 15 amino acids. DNA for the CDR3: TGTGCCAGCAGCTTATATGGCCAGGGAAACTACGAGCAGTACGTC. It encodes CASSLYGQGNYEQYV.

This chain connects TRBV19 to TRBJ1-5, with TRBD1 identical over 7 bases. Germline V lookup: CDR1 LNHDA, CDR2 SQIVND (reference sequence). V trimming: 5 bases; J trimming: 6 bases; junction bases outside the gene matches: 4. This CDR3 region has 13 residues. In DNA, the CDR3 is TGTGCCAGTAGTGACAGGGATAGTCAGCCCCAGCATTTT. It translates to CASSDRDSQPQHF.

The CDR3 sequence is CASSYPSGRASSTDTQYF. In DNA, the CDR3 is TGTGCCAGCAGTTACCCAAGCGGGAGGGCCTCGAGCACAGATACGCAGTATTTT. The chain links TRBV6-1 to TRBJ2-3; 10 bases align to TRBD2. The CDR3 loop spans 18 amino acids. Per the germline V gene, CDR1 is MNHNS and CDR2 is SASEGT. V lost 5 bases and J lost 0; bases outside the gene matches: 11.

This clonotype was recorded once. V is TRBV4-1 and J is TRBJ1-1; unclear D gene. Germline V CDR1 and CDR2: MGHRA, YSYEKL. CDR3 length: 16 residues. V shed 2 bases and J shed 4 bases, with 17 bases lying between them. The CDR3, as DNA: TGCGCCAGCAGCCAAACCCGGGCGTTGGGTGGCACTGAAGCTTTCTTT. This encodes CASSQTRALGGTEAFF.

The CDR3 nucleotides read TGTGCCAGCAGCCCAGAGGGAGGCCGGTACAATGAGCAGTTCTTC. The encoded protein is CASSPEGGRYNEQFF. The V and J genes are TRBV7-3 and TRBJ2-1; D may be TRBD2 (6 bases). There are 15 residues in the CDR3. V dropped 5 bases and J dropped 4 bases, with 15 bases sitting between them. Germline V CDR1 and CDR2: SGHTA, FQGTGA.